This note documents a single T cell receptor (beta chain) sequence. Germline CDR1 GTSNPN, CDR2 SVGIG (reference sequence). The CDR3 is made up of 14 amino acids. V lost 4 bases to trimming and J lost 2 bases; unmatched junction nucleotides: 8. This sample is part of a study of blood T cell repertoires in COVID-19. In the study overall: The United States, Italy and Spain supplied acute and convalescent COVID-19 samples.

Clones were read by immunoSEQ multiplex PCR, and TCRdb kept only the in-frame ones, dropping some. The repertoire holds 120,000 or so clones, with approximately 81% as singletons. V and J are TRBV30 and TRBJ2-7; 7 positions match TRBD1. The TCR originated in a man aged 35 to 55 with active or convalescent COVID-19. Input material: peripheral blood. The CDR3 coding sequence is TGTGCCTGGATAAGACCCGACAGGGCCTACGAGCAGTACTTC. It yields the protein CAWIRPDRAYEQYF. Looking up the rest from reference TRBV30 and TRBJ2-7 gives the full variable domain: SQTIHQWPATLVQPVGSPLSLECTVEGTSNPNLYWYRQAAGRGLQLLFYSVGIGQISSEVPQNLSASRPQDRQFILSSKKLLLSDSGFYLCAWIRPDRAYEQYFGPGTRLTVT.